This T cell receptor beta chain was sequenced in a study of blood T cell repertoires in COVID-19. Turning to the study itself: COVID-19 samples, acute and convalescent, were from the United States, Italy and Spain.

The CDR3 runs 16 residues. Germline V CDR1 and CDR2: LNHDA, SQIVND (reference sequence). The ends were cut back, 8 bases at V and 8 bases at J, with 27 bases in the middle. Profiled with immunoSEQ multiplex PCR; TCRdb holds only in-frame clones, not every one. The data contain 200,000 to 300,000 clones, approximately 80% of them singletons. Material: peripheral blood. This TCR derives from a woman in her sixties with active or convalescent COVID-19. The rearrangement joins TRBV19 to TRBJ1-2; D perhaps matches TRBD1 (6 bases). The DNA of the CDR3 is TGTGCCAGTCTCTCGCCTCGAACAGGGCCAATCTACGGCTACACCTTC. Protein: CASLSPRTGPIYGYTF. Full variable domain (outside the CDR3, taken from reference TRBV19 and TRBJ1-2): DGGITQSPKYLFRKEGQNVTLSCEQNLNHDAMYWYRQDPGQGLRLIYYSQIVNDFQKGDIAEGYSVSREKKESFPLTVTSAQKNPTAFYLCASLSPRTGPIYGYTFGSGTRLTVV.